The 15 T cell receptor beta chains in this list originate from one sample, sequenced in a study of regulatory T cells in long-lasting Graves disease (dated by TCRdb to the early 2020s). Per the publication, the time point label means: newly diagnosed GD, antithyroid drugs for less than 3 months. For both TCR sequencing and RNA sequencing, RNA was extracted from PBMCs using TRIzol. The method was multiplex PCR. TCRdb shows the sequencer as Illumina HiSeq 4000. TCR beta libraries were built with iRepertoire HTBI primers and Arm-PCR amplification of CDR3 regions. TCRdb ran its own pipeline on the public reads, namely fastp trimming at Q25 and MiXCR clone calling, and kept in-frame beta chains. Each entry merges the rows of one CDR3 protein and shows their most common DNA and genes. In this sample the table shows roughly 350,000 distinct CDR3 sequences, approximately 15% of which occur a single time. Roughly 30% of the sample is taken by the ten largest.

This same sample was also part of a study on T cells in Graves' hyperthyroidism and ophthalmopathy.

Material: peripheral blood mononuclear cells (PBMCs), obtained at new diagnosis, from a patient treated with antithyroid drugs. The receptors were gathered from a man in his forties with Graves disease. Donor details come from another sample of the same person, matched by shared clones.

The CDR3 loop is CASWHREGTGELFF. The CDR3 nucleotides read TGTGCCAGCTGGCACCGTGAGGGAACCGGGGAGCTGTTTTTT. The chain employs TRBV6-1 and TRBJ2-2; perhaps TRBD2 as D (5 bases). CDR3 length: 14 amino acids. Trimming removed 8 bases from V and 5 bases from J, with 15 bases in between. CDR1 is MNHNS and CDR2 is SASEGT in the germline V gene.

This clonotype has only a few counts. It may be a read error: a sequence one base away is much more abundant. The rearrangement links TRBV5-1 to TRBJ2-3, with unresolved D. The CDR3 has 16 amino acids. The germline gives CDR1 SGHRS, CDR2 YFSETQ. The CDR3 sequence: CDSSLGRAHYTDTQYF. The CDR3 DNA sequence: TGCGACAGCAGCTTGGGCCGCGCGCATTACACAGATACGCAGTATTTT. Full variable domain (remainder filled in from reference TRBV5-1 and TRBJ2-3): KAGVTQTPRYLIKTRGQQVTLSCSPISGHRSVSWYQQTPGQGLQFLFEYFSETQRNKGNFPGRFSGRQFSNSRSEMNVSTLELGDSALYLCDSSLGRAHYTDTQYFGPGTRLTVL.

This clonotype was recorded many times. The chain joins TRBV20-1 to TRBJ2-7; possible D gene TRBD2, 6 bases. The CDR3 has 14 residues. Looked up from germline, CDR1 is DFQATT and CDR2 is SNEGSKA (reference sequence). The V end lost 0 bases, the J end lost 5 bases, and 14 bases lay between the germline ends. The CDR3 protein is CSARDRDSIDEQYF. CDR3 DNA: TGCAGTGCTAGAGATCGGGACTCTATCGACGAGCAGTACTTC.

V usage is TRBV15 and J usage is TRBJ2-7; D unresolved. CDR1 LNHNV and CDR2 YYDKDF come from the germline V gene (reference sequence). This CDR3 has 12 residues. The V end lost 0 bases, the J end lost 3 bases, and 3 bases lay between the germline ends. CDR3 sequence reads: CATSRDYYEQYF. In nucleotides, the CDR3 is TGTGCCACCAGCAGAGATTACTACGAGCAGTACTTC. Filled out from reference TRBV15 and TRBJ2-7, the complete variable domain reads DAMVIQNPRYQVTQFGKPVTLSCSQTLNHNVMYWYQQKSSQAPKLLFHYYDKDFNNEADTPDNFQSRRPNTSFCFLDIRSPGLGDTAMYLCATSRDYYEQYFGPGTRLTVT.

The chain links TRBV4-1 to TRBJ2-7; D is unclear. The germline gives CDR1 MGHRA, CDR2 YSYEKL. The CDR3 length is 13 residues. The V end was cut by 0 bases, the J end by 5 bases, with 8 bases between. The CDR3 sequence: CASSQDPENEQYF. The CDR3 nucleotides read TGCGCCAGCAGCCAAGATCCAGAAAACGAGCAGTACTTC.

The CDR3 sequence is CASSLGSRVFGETQYF. The CDR3 nucleotides read TGTGCCAGCAGTCTCGGCTCCAGGGTATTTGGAGAGACCCAGTACTTC. The chain is built from TRBV12-3 or TRBV12-4 and TRBJ2-5; tentatively, D is TRBD1 (5 bases). This CDR3 has 16 residues. V lost 5 bases, J lost 4 bases, and 20 bases lay in between.

Ten or more counts support this clonotype. This chain links TRBV2 with TRBJ1-6; perhaps TRBD1 as D (6 bases). There are 15 residues in the CDR3. V was pared by 4 bases and J by 10 bases, with 17 bases between. Germline assignment: CDR1 SNHLY and CDR2 FYNNEI. The CDR3 spells CASSGRGGAGSPLHF. CDR3 nucleotide sequence: TGTGCCAGCAGTGGTCGTGGGGGGGCGGGATCACCCCTCCACTTT.

This clonotype was recorded many times. The J gene is TRBJ1-2, the V gene TRBV6-1; 7 nucleotides align to TRBD1. J gave up 9 bases and V 10 bases, and 17 bases lay outside the gene matches. Germline values: CDR1 MNHNS, CDR2 SASEGT. This CDR3 spans 14 amino acids. CDR3 sequence reads: CATGDSRGSVRYTF. The CDR3 nucleotides are TGTGCCACGGGGGACAGCCGGGGCAGTGTCCGCTACACCTTC.

The chain recombines TRBV20-1 with TRBJ2-5; 10 bases line up with TRBD1. J was trimmed by 5 bases and V by 5 bases; bases with no gene match: 5. Germline CDR1 DFQATT, CDR2 SNEGSKA (reference sequence). The CDR3 runs 13 residues. The CDR3 loop is CSARTGGEETQYF. CDR3 in DNA: TGCAGTGCTCGGACAGGGGGAGAGGAGACCCAGTACTTC.

The sample holds many counts of this clonotype. The chain employs TRBV11-2 and TRBJ2-1; TRBD1 might be the D (6 bases). CDR3 size: 15 residues. V lost 6 bases and J lost 3, with 15 bases in between. Germline-derived CDR1 and CDR2 are SGHAT and FQNNGV. The CDR3 spells CASSGGRGYYNEQFF. The CDR3 nucleotides read TGTGCCAGCAGTGGGGGAAGGGGGTACTACAATGAGCAGTTCTTC.

This chain joins TRBV19 and TRBJ1-2, with a possible D match to TRBD1 (6 bases). This CDR3 has 12 amino acids. Germline V lookup: CDR1 LNHDA, CDR2 SQIVND (reference sequence). V was pared by 4 bases and J by 8 bases, with 11 bases between. CDR3 bases: TGTGCCAGTAGTACCAACAGGGCGGGCTACACCTTC. Its translation is CASSTNRAGYTF.

This clonotype was seen repeatedly, ten times or more. This sequence joins TRBV11-2 and TRBJ1-1; D might be TRBD1 (5 bases). The length of the CDR3 is 13 residues. Trimming pared 6 bases from V and 6 bases from J, leaving 14 bases between. The germline V gene encodes CDR1 SGHAT and CDR2 FQNNGV. In nucleotides, the CDR3 is TGTGCCAGCAGGGGAGGGGAGATGTCTGAAGCTTTCTTT. As protein: CASRGGEMSEAFF.

This clonotype was recorded only once. This chain uses TRBV7-9 with TRBJ2-3; unclear D gene. The germline gives CDR1 SEHNR, CDR2 FQNEAQ (reference sequence). V was clipped by 5 bases and J by 1 base, with 10 bases between them. The CDR3 is 14 residues long. CDR3 DNA sequence: TGTGCCAGCAGCCTACTGGCCCGCACAGATACGCAGTATTTT. It is translated as CASSLLARTDTQYF.

The rearrangement joins TRBV9 to TRBJ1-3, with D uncertain. The CDR3 totals 16 residues. Trimming took 0 bases from V and 0 from J, leaving 10 bases between them. From germline, CDR1 is SGDLS and CDR2 YYNGEE. DNA for the CDR3: TGTGCCAGCAGCGTAGGAGGCGGGAGCTCTGGAAACACCATATATTTT. Its protein is CASSVGGGSSGNTIYF. The full variable domain, completed using reference TRBV9 and TRBJ1-3, is DSGVTQTPKHLITATGQRVTLRCSPRSGDLSVYWYQQSLDQGLQFLIQYYNGEERAKGNILERFSAQQFPDLHSELNLSSLELGDSALYFCASSVGGGSSGNTIYFGEGSWLTVV.

This clonotype was recorded many times. The J gene is TRBJ1-4, the V gene TRBV29-1; 9 nucleotides align to TRBD1. The CDR3 spans 13 residues. Losses at the gene ends were 7 bases for V and 5 bases for J; bases not matched to a gene: 5. Germline lookup yields CDR1 SQVTM and CDR2 ANQGSEA. The CDR3 sequence: CSATGTGNEKLFF. CDR3 in DNA: TGCAGCGCGACCGGGACAGGGAATGAAAAACTGTTTTTT. The full variable domain, rest sourced from reference TRBV29-1 and TRBJ1-4, is SAVISQKPSRDICQRGTSLTIQCQVDSQVTMMFWYRQQPGQSLTLIATANQGSEATYESGFVIDKFPISRPNLTFSTLTVSNMSPEDSSIYLCSATGTGNEKLFFGSGTQLSVL.